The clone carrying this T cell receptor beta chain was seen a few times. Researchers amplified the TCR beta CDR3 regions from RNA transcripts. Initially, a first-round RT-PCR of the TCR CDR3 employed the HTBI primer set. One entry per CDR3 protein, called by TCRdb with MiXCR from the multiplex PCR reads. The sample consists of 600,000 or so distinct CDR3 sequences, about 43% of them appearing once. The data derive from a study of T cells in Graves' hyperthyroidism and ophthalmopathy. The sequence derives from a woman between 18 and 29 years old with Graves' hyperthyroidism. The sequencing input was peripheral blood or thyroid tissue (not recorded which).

The CDR3 here is CSAVDRAGNTIYF. The CDR3 DNA reads as TGCAGTGCCGTGGACAGGGCTGGAAACACCATATATTTT. V usage is TRBV20-1 and J usage is TRBJ1-3, with 8 bases that match TRBD1. The CDR3 has 13 amino acids. The junction had 3 bases not matched to a gene; V was cut back by 6 bases and J by 2 bases. CDR1 and CDR2 (germline): DFQATT, SNEGSKA (reference sequence).